Below are 7 T cell receptor beta chains sequenced from a single sample in a study of cytomegalovirus exposure and HLA in healthy donors. Primers included in the PCR were 60 Vbeta and 13 Jbeta primers. The method was immunoSEQ multiplex PCR; TCRdb's version includes in-frame clones alone and lacks a portion of them. The table records 85,000 to 130,000 clones, more than 65% of them present only once. The specimen was PBMCs. Every receptor here comes from a young woman in good health and CMV-seronegative.

The rearrangement joins TRBV9 to TRBJ2-5; the D gene is possibly TRBD2 (6 bases). From germline, CDR1 is SGDLS and CDR2 YYNGEE. The CDR3 runs to 15 residues. Between the trimmed V and J ends, which lost 4 bases and 3 bases, there was a span of 16 bases. The DNA of the CDR3 is TGTGCCAGCAGCCCGGATGGGAGGTGGGAAGAGACCCAGTACTTC. It specifies CASSPDGRWEETQYF.

J is TRBJ2-7 and V is TRBV7-2; TRBD1 agrees at 8 bases. The junction had 13 bases not matched to a gene; V was cut back by 1 base and J by 5 bases. This CDR3 has 17 residues. Germline-derived CDR1 and CDR2 are SGHTA and FQGNSA. The CDR3 DNA sequence: TGTGCCAGCAGCTTAGTCCCCCAAACGGGCAGGGGGCACGAGCAGTACTTC. As protein: CASSLVPQTGRGHEQYF.

The rearrangement links TRBV15 to TRBJ2-5; tentatively, D is TRBD1 (6 bases). Per germline, CDR1 LNHNV and CDR2 YYDKDF (reference sequence). The CDR3 loop spans 14 amino acids. V was clipped by 1 base and J by 5 bases, with 11 bases between them. The CDR3 DNA reads TGTGCCACCAGCAGAGTGAGGACAGTTGAGACCCAGTACTTC. It is translated as CATSRVRTVETQYF.

This clone showed up just a few times. The gene calls are TRBV7-2 and TRBJ1-5; possibly TRBD1 for D (5 bases). The germline V gene has CDR1 SGHTA and CDR2 FQGNSA. V lost 3 bases and J lost 3, with 12 bases in between. The CDR3 runs 15 residues. The DNA for the CDR3 is TGTGCCAGCAGCTTGTACCTACAGGACAATCAGCCCCAGCATTTT. This codes for CASSLYLQDNQPQHF.

The chain has TRBV18 and TRBJ1-2, with a tentative D call TRBD1 (6 bases). The germline V gene encodes CDR1 KGHSH and CDR2 LQKENI. Trimming removed 0 bases from V and 2 bases from J, with 7 bases in between. CDR3 length: 14 residues. CDR3: CASSPPQGNYGYTF. The CDR3 DNA follows: TGTGCCAGCTCACCACCTCAGGGGAACTATGGCTACACCTTC.

The chain combines TRBV27 with TRBJ2-3; possible D gene TRBD2, 6 bases. Deletions cut 2 bases from V and 8 bases from J, with 17 bases between. Germline lookup yields CDR1 MNHEY and CDR2 SMNVEV (reference sequence). The CDR3 has 15 amino acids. Here the CDR3 DNA reads TGTGCCAGCAGTTTACGGAGGGGCCGATTAGGTACGCAGTATTTT. It yields the protein CASSLRRGRLGTQYF.

The chain combines TRBV21-1 with TRBJ2-5; the table's D call of TRBD2 was not tested on the DNA. TRBV21-1 is a recognized pseudogene. The CDR3 loop spans 16 amino acids. The CDR3 DNA reads as TGTGCCAGCAGCAAAGAGACTAGCGGACCCGTACGGACCCAGTACTTC. Residues: CASSKETSGPVRTQYF.